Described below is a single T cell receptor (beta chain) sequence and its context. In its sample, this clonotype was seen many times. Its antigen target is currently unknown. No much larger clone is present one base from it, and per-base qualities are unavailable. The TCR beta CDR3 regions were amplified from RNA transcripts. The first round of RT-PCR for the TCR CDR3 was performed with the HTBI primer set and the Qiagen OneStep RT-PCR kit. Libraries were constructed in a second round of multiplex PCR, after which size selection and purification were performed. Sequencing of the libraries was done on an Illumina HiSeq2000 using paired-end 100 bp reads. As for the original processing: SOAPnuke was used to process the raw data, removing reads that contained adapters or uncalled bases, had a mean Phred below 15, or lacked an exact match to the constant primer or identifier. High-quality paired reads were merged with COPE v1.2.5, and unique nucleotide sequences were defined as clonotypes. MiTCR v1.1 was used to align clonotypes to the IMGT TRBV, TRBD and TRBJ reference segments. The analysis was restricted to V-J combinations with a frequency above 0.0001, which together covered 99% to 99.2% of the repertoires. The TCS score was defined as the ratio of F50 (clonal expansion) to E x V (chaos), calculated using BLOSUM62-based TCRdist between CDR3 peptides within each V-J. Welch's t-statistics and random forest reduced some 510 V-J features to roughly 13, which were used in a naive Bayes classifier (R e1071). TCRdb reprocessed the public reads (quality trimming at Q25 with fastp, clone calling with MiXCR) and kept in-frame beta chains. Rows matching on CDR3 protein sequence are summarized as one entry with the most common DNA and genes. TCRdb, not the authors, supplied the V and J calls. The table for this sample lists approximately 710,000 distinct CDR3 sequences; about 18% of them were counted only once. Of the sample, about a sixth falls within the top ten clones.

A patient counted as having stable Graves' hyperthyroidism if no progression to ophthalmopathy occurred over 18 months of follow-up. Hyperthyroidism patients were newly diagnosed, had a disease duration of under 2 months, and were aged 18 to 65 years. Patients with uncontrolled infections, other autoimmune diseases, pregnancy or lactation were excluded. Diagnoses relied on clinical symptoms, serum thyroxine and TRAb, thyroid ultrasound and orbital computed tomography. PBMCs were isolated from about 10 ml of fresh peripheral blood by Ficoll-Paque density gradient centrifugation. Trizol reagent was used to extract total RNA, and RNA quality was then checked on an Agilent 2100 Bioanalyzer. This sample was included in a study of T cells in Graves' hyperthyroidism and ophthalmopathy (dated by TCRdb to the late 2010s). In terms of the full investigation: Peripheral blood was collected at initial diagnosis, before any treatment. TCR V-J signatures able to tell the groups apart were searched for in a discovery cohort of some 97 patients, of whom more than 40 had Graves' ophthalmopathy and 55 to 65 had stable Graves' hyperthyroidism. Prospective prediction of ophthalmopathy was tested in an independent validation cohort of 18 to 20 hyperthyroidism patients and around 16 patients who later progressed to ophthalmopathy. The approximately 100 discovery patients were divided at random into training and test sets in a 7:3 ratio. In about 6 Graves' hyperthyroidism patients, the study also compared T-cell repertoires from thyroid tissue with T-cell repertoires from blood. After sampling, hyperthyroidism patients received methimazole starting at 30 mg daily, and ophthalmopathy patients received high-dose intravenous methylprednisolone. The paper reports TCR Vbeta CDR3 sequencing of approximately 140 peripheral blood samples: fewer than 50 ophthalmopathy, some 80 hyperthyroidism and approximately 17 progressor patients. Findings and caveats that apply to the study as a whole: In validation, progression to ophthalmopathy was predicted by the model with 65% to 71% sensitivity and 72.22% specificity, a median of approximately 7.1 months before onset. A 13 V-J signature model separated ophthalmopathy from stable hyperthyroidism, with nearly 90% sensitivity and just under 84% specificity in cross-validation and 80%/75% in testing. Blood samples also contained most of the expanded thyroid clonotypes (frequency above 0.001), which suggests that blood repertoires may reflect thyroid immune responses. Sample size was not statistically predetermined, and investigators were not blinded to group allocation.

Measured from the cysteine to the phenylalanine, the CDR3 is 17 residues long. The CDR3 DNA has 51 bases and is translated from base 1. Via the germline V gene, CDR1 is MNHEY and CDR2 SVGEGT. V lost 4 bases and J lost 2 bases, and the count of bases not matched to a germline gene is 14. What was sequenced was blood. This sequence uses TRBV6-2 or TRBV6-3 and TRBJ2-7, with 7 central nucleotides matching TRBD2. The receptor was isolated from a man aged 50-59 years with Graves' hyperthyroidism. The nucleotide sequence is TGTGCCAGCAGTTTGGGCCTCGGCGGGAGCCATACCTACGAGCAGTACTTC. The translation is CASSLGLGGSHTYEQYF.